This T cell receptor (beta chain) emerged from a study of T cells in Graves' hyperthyroidism and ophthalmopathy. It was RNA transcripts that yielded the amplified TCR beta CDR3 regions. TCR CDR3 underwent first-round RT-PCR with the HTBI primer set. MiXCR, applied by TCRdb to the multiplex PCR reads, yields one record per CDR3 protein. The table records more than 150,000 distinct CDR3 sequences, 15% to 20% of them present only once. Uncontrolled infections, other autoimmune diseases, pregnancy or lactation led to exclusion of patients. Clinical symptoms, serum thyroxine, TRAb, thyroid ultrasound and orbital computed tomography informed diagnoses. The table lists this clonotype with many counts. Deletions cut 11 bases from V and 7 bases from J, with 24 bases between. Germline CDR1 and CDR2: MDHEN and SYDVKM. CDR3 length: 14 residues.

The chain couples TRBV28 to TRBJ2-7; maybe TRBD2 (8 bases). This TCR came from a woman aged 45-60 years with Graves' hyperthyroidism. The sample taken for sequencing was blood. The DNA of the CDR3 is TGTGCCGTACGACGGGAGGGGGCCGCTTCAGAGCAGTACTTC. Translating gives CAVRREGAASEQYF.